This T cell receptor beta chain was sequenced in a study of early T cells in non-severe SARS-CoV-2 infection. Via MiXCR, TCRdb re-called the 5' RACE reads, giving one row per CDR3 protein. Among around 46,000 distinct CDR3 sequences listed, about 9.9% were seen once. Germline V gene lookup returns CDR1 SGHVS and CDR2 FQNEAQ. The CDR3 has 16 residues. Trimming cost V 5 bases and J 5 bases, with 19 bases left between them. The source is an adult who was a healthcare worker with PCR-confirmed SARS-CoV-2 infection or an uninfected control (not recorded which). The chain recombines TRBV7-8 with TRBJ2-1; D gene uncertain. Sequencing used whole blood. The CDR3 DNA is TGTGCCAGCAGCCCTAAACAGTGGGCGCCCAACAATGAGCAGTTCTTC. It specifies CASSPKQWAPNNEQFF.